The clone carrying this T cell receptor beta chain has a single count. These data come from a study of blood T cell repertoires in COVID-19. Study summary: The United States, Italy and Spain supplied acute and convalescent COVID-19 samples.

Assay used: immunoSEQ multiplex PCR; TCRdb lists only in-frame clones, some missing. The profile shows 250,000 to 300,000 clones, roughly 79% of them singletons. The germline V gene encodes CDR1 MNHEY and CDR2 SMNVEV (reference sequence). The CDR3 is 15 residues long. V lost 4 bases to trimming and J lost 3 bases; unmatched junction nucleotides: 5. Sequenced: peripheral blood. The sequence was obtained from a woman aged 60 to 75 with active or convalescent COVID-19. The chain employs TRBV27 and TRBJ2-3; 9 bases fit TRBD2. The CDR3 bases are TGTGCCAGCAGTTGGGCGGGGGGGCCGACAGATACGCAGTATTTT. Translating it yields CASSWAGGPTDTQYF.